Sequencing of this T cell receptor beta chain was carried out in a study of T cells in localized non-small cell lung cancer (TCRdb year 2020). Some background on the complete study: Comparing tumors with uninvolved tumor-adjacent lungs, the study looked at the T cell repertoires of 220 or so patients with early-stage NSCLC. The cohort was made up of around 250 treatment-naive NSCLC patients whose localized lung tumors had been resected. The mean age of the NSCLC patients was under 70 years, with roughly 120 men and 95 to 110 women.

Of note for this clone: Which antigen it targets is not known. No quality values exist for individual bases; no much larger clone is one base distant.

The immunoSEQ Assay was used to sequence TCR beta CDR3 regions from DNA. In the source study's methods: To compute T cell density, TCR beta template counts were normalized to usable DNA, which was estimated by amplifying housekeeping genes. Using the preseqR package, richness was estimated by extrapolating to 120,000 templates for tissue samples and 400,000 templates for PBMC samples. Clonality was calculated as one minus Pielou's evenness. To identify tissue-enriched TCRs, differential abundance testing was run on productive amino-acid clonotypes with a minimum total count of 5 and an alpha of 0.1. The Jaccard Index and the Morisita Overlap Index were used to measure how much the repertoires overlapped between compartments. TCR beta CDR3s were clustered by GLIPH together with public tetramer-defined viral CDR3s, and at least three viral sequences plus V-gene enrichment were required for viral motifs. Held by TCRdb, this immuneACCESS table contains in-frame sequences only and omits some clones. Under half of the omission traces to an unresolved V gene where checked; the cause of the rest is unknown. D and trimming come from the DNA, and the V and J calls and clone size come from that table. A total of more than 45,000 clones appear in this sample, approximately 90% of them only once. The ten largest clones represent over 2% of the sample.

At diagnosis, tumor, uninvolved tumor-adjacent lung and peripheral blood were collected and then preserved as a mix of FFPE and fresh-frozen material. For TCR repertoire profiling, blood samples were analyzed in the form of peripheral blood mononuclear cells. Per the germline V gene, SGHRS is the CDR1 and YFSETQ is the CDR2. Trimming at the junction amounts to 4 bases on V and 6 bases on J, and the germline ends lie 13 bases apart. Inclusive of the bounding cysteine and phenylalanine, the CDR3 is 14 residues long. Kept here is only the CDR3 DNA, which spans 42 bases and is read in frame from base 1. Beyond this particular receptor, the publication reports: Uninvolved tumor-adjacent lung showed the highest T cell clonality, higher than tumor, which suggests more focused antigenic responses in the adjacent lung. Because the study design was exploratory, TCR variables were selected using unadjusted p-values without false-discovery rate correction. Longer overall survival was associated with higher T cell density in blood, whereas shorter survival was associated with higher clonality in adjacent lung. Of the top 100 tumor clones, a median of approximately 60 were detected in paired uninvolved adjacent lung; roughly 26 were also among that lung's top 100. Because multi-region tumor sequencing was not performed, intratumor heterogeneity could not be ruled out.

This sequence originates from a man aged 40-75 years with stage II lung adenocarcinoma. The source material was PBMCs, sampled before any cancer treatment. The chain was built from TRBV5-1 and TRBJ2-2, and perhaps TRBD2 as D gene, on 6 matching bases. The DNA is TGCGCCAGCAGCCCGAGCGGGCTTCCCGGGGAGCTGTTTTTT. Its coded protein is CASSPSGLPGELFF.